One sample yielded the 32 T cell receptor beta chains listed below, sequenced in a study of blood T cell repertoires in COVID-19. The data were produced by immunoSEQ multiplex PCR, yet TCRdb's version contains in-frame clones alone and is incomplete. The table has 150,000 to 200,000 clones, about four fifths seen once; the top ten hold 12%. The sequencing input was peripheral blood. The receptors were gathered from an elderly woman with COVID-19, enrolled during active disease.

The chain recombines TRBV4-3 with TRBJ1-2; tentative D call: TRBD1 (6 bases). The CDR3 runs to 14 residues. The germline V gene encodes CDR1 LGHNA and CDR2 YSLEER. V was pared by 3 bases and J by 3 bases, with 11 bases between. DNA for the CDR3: TGCGCCAGCAGCCACTCCAGGGGAGACTATGGCTACACCTTC. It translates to CASSHSRGDYGYTF.

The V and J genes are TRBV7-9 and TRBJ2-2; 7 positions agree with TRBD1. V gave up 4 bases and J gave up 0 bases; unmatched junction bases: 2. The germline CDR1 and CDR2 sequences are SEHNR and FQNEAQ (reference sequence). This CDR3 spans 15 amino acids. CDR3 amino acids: CASSWGQPNTGELFF. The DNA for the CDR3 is TGTGCCAGCAGCTGGGGACAGCCGAACACCGGGGAGCTGTTTTTT.

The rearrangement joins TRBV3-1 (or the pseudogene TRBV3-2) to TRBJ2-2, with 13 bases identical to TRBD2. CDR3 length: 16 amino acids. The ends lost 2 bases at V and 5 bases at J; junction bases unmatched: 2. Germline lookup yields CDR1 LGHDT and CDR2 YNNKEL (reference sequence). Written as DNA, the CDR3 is TGTGCCAGCAGCCAAATACTAGCGGGGGGGACCGGGGAGCTGTTTTTT. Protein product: CASSQILAGGTGELFF.

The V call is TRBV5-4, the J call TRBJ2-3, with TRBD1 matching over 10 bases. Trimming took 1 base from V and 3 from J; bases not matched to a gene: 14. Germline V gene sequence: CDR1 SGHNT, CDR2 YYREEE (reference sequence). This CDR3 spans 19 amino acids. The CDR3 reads CASSLPPGQGFMGTDTQYF. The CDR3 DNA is TGTGCCAGCAGCTTGCCCCCGGGACAGGGGTTCATGGGGACAGATACGCAGTATTTT.

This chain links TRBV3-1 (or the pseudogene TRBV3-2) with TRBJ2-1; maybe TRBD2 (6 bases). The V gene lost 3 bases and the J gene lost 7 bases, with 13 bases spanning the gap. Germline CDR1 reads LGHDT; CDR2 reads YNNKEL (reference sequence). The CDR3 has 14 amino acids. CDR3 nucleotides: TGTGCCAGCAGCCAGACGGGGGTGGGTAATGAGCAGTTCTTC. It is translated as CASSQTGVGNEQFF.

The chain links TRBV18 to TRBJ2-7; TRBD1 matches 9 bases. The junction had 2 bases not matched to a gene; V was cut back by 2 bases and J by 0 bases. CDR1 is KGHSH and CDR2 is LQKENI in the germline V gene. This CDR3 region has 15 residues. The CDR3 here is CASSPGTGHSYEQYF. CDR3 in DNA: TGTGCCAGCTCACCAGGGACAGGGCACTCCTACGAGCAGTACTTC.

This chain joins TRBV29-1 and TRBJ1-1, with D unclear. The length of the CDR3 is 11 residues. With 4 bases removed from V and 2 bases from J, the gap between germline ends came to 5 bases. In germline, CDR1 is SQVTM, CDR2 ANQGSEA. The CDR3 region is CSVVINTEAFF. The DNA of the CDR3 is TGCAGCGTTGTCATCAACACTGAAGCTTTCTTT.

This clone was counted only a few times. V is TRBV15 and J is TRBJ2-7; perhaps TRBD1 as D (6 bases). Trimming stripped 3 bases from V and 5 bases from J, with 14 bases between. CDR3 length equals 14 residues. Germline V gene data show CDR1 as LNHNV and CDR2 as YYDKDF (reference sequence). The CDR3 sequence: CATSSRQVFDEQYF. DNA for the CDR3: TGTGCCACCAGCAGCCGACAGGTTTTTGACGAGCAGTACTTC.

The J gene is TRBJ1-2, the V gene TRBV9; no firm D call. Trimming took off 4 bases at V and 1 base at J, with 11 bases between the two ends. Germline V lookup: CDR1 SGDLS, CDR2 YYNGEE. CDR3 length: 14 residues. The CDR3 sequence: CASSPTPYNYGYTF. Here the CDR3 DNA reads TGTGCCAGCAGCCCAACTCCCTATAACTATGGCTACACCTTC.

Written as DNA, the CDR3 is TGTGCCAGCAGGAGGGGGGACAGAAATGAAAAACTGTTTTTT. Translated, it gives CASRRGDRNEKLFF. V is TRBV6-5 and J is TRBJ1-4; TRBD1 matches 7 bases. Germline CDR1 and CDR2: MNHEY and SVGAGI. V gave up 6 bases and J gave up 5 bases; unmatched junction bases: 6. The CDR3 covers 14 residues.

CDR3 bases: TGTGCCAGCAGTTTATCGACAGGGGGCTATGGCTACACCTTC. It specifies CASSLSTGGYGYTF. The V call is TRBV27, the J call TRBJ1-2, with 9 bases that match TRBD1. Germline assignment: CDR1 MNHEY and CDR2 SMNVEV (reference sequence). With V trimmed by 0 bases and J by 4 bases, 0 bases remained unmatched. The CDR3 is 14 amino acids.

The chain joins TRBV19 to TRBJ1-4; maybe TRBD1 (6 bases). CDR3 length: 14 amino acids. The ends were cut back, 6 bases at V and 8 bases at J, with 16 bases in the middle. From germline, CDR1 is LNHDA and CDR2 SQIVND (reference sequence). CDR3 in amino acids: CASSPQGTKEKLFF. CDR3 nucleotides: TGTGCCAGTAGCCCACAGGGAACGAAGGAAAAACTGTTTTTT.

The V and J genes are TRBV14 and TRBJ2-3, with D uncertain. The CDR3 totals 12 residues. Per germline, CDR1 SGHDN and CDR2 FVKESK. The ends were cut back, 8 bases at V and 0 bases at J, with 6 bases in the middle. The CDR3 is CASSTSTDTQYF. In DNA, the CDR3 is TGTGCCAGCTCCACTAGCACAGATACGCAGTATTTT. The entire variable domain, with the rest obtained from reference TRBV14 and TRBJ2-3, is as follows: EAGVTQFPSHSVIEKGQTVTLRCDPISGHDNLYWYRRVMGKEIKFLLHFVKESKQDESGMPNNRFLAERTGGTYSTLKVQPAELEDSGVYFCASSTSTDTQYFGPGTRLTVL.

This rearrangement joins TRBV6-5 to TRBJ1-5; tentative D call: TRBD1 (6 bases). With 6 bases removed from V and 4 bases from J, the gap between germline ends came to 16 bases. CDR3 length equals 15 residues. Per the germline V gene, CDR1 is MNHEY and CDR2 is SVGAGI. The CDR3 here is CASSRSHRENQPQHF. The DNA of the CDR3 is TGTGCCAGCAGCCGCAGCCACAGGGAAAATCAGCCCCAGCATTTT.

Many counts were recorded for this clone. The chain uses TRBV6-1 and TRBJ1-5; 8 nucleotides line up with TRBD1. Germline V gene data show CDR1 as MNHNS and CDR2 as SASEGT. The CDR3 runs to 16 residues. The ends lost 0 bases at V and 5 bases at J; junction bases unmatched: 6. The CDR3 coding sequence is TGTGCCAGCAGTGAAGCTGGTTGGACAGGGCATCAGCCCCAGCATTTT. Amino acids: CASSEAGWTGHQPQHF.

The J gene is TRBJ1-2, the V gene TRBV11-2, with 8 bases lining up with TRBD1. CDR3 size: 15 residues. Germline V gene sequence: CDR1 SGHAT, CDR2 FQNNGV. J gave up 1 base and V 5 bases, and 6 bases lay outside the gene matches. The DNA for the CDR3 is TGTGCCAGCAGCCCTGGGACAGGTTTTAACTATGGCTACACCTTC. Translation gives CASSPGTGFNYGYTF. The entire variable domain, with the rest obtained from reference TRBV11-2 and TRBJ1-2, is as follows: EAGVAQSPRYKIIEKRQSVAFWCNPISGHATLYWYQQILGQGPKLLIQFQNNGVVDDSQLPKDRFSAERLKGVDSTLKIQPAKLEDSAVYLCASSPGTGFNYGYTFGSGTRLTVV.

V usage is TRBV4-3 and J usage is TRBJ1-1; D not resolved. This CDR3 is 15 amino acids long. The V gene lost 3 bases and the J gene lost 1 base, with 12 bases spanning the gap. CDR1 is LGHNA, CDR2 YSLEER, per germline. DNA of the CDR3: TGCGCCAGCAGCCACCCGTCGGCAGGGAACACTGAAGCTTTCTTT. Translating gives CASSHPSAGNTEAFF.

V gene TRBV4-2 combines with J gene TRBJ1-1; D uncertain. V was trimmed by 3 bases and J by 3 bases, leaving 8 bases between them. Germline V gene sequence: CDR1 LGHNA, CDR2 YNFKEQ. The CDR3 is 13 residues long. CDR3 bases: TGTGCCAGCAGCCATAATGCGGACACTGAAGCTTTCTTT. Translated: CASSHNADTEAFF.

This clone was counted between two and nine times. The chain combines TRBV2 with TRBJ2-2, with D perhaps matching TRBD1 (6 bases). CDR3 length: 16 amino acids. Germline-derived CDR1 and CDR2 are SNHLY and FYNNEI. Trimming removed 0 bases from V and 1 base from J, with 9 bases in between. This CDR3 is CASSEATDRNTGELFF. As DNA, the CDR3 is TGTGCCAGCAGTGAAGCTACGGACAGGAACACCGGGGAGCTGTTTTTT.

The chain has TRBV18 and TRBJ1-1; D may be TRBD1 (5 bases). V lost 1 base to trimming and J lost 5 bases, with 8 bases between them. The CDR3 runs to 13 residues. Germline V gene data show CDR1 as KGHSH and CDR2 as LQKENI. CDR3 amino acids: CASSPQGRTEAFF. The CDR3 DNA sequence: TGTGCCAGCTCACCACAGGGGCGGACTGAAGCTTTCTTT.

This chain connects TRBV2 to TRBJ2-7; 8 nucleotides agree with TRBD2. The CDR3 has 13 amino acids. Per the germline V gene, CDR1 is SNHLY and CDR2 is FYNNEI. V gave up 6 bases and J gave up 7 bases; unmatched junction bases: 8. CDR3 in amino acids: CASRTGGAREQYF. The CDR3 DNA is TGTGCCAGCAGGACGGGGGGGGCTAGGGAGCAGTACTTC.

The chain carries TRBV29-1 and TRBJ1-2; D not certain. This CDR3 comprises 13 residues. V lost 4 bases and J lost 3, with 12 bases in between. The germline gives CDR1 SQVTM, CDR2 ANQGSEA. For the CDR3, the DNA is TGCAGCGTTGGGGAGGAATCCTACTATGGCTACACCTTC. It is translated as CSVGEESYYGYTF.

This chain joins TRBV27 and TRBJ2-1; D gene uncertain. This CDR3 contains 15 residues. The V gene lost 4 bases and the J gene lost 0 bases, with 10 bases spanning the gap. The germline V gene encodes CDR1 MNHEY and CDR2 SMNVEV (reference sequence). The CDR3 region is CASSYPESSYNEQFF. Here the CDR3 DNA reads TGTGCCAGCAGTTATCCCGAGAGCTCCTACAATGAGCAGTTCTTC.

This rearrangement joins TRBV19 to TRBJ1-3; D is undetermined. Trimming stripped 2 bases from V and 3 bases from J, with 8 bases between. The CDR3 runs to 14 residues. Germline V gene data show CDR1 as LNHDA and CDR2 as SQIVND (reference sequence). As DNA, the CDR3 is TGTGCCAGTAGTATACGTCAGGTTGGAAACACCATATATTTT. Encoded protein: CASSIRQVGNTIYF.

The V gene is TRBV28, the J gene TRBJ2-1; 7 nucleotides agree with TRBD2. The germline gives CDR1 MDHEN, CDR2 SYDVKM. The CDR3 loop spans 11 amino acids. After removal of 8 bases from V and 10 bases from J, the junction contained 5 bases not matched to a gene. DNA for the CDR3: TGTGCCAGCGATTGGGGGGGAGAGCAGTTCTTC. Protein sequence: CASDWGGEQFF.

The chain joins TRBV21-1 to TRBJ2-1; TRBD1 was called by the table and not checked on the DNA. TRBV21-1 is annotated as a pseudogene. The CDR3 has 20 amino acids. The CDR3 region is CASSPRQGQVRHRRDNEQFF. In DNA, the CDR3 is TGTGCCAGCAGCCCTCGGCAGGGGCAGGTTCGGCATCGGCGGGACAATGAGCAGTTCTTC.

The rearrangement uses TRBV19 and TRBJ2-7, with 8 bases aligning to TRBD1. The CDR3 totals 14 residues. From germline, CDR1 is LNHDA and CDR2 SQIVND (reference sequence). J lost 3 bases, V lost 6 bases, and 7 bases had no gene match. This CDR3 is CASSLTGVVYEQYF. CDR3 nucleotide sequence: TGTGCCAGTAGCCTGACAGGGGTCGTCTACGAGCAGTACTTC.

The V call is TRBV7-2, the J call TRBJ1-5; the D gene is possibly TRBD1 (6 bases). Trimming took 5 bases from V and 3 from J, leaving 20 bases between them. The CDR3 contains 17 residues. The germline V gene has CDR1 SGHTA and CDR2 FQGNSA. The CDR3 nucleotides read TGTGCCAGCAGCCGTGGGGTATCGGGACAACTCAATCAGCCCCAGCATTTT. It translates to CASSRGVSGQLNQPQHF.

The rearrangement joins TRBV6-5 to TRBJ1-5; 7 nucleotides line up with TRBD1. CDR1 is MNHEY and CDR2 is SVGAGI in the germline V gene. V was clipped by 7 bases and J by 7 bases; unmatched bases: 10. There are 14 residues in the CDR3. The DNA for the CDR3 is TGTGCCAGCACATCATCAGGGGGAGGACAGCCCCAGCATTTT. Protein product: CASTSSGGGQPQHF.

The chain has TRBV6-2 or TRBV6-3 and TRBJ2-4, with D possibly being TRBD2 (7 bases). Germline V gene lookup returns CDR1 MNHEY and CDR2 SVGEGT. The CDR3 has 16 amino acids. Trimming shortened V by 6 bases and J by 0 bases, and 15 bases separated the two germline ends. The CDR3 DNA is TGTGCCAGCAGCCAAGGGGGGGGTTTAGCCAAAAACATTCAGTACTTC. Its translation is CASSQGGGLAKNIQYF.

The CDR3: CASSLPGYQETQYF. The CDR3, as DNA: TGTGCCAGCAGCTTACCGGGGTACCAAGAGACCCAGTACTTC. The chain employs TRBV7-2 and TRBJ2-5, with D possibly TRBD2 on 5 matching bases. Trimming cost V 2 bases and J 0 bases, with 7 bases left between them. Germline V CDR1 and CDR2: SGHTA, FQGNSA. CDR3 length equals 14 residues.

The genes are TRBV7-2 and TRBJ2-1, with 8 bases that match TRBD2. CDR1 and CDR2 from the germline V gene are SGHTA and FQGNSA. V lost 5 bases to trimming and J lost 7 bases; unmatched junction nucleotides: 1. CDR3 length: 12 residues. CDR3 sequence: CASSGLANEQFF. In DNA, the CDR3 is TGTGCCAGCAGCGGACTAGCAAATGAGCAGTTCTTC.